This entry lists 7 T cell receptor beta chains sequenced from one sample in a study of blood T cell repertoires in COVID-19. TCRdb's table, derived via immunoSEQ multiplex PCR, lists solely in-frame clones and lacks some. The data contain 180,000 or so clones, approximately 89% of them seen just once; the ten biggest clones take up 2% to 3%. Sequences were obtained from peripheral blood. Receptors originate from a man aged 40-50 years with active or convalescent COVID-19.

The gene calls are TRBV6-1 and TRBJ2-7, with 9 bases that match TRBD1. Germline CDR1 MNHNS, CDR2 SASEGT. After removal of 4 bases from V and 5 bases from J, the junction contained 12 bases not matched to a gene. This CDR3 has 16 amino acids. CDR3 bases: TGTGCCAGCAGTGGACAGGCCGGGACAGGGTCGAACGAGCAGTACTTC. Protein: CASSGQAGTGSNEQYF.

This clone appeared a single time. This rearrangement joins TRBV9 to TRBJ2-7; 8 bases fit TRBD1. The CDR3 covers 14 residues. In germline, CDR1 is SGDLS, CDR2 YYNGEE. V was clipped by 2 bases and J by 2 bases; unmatched bases: 3. CDR3 nucleotides: TGTGCCAGCAGCGTGGGGACAGGAGCCTACGAGCAGTACTTC. This sequence encodes CASSVGTGAYEQYF.

This clone was picked up a small number of times. This chain joins TRBV20-1 and TRBJ2-7, with 11 bases identical to TRBD2. The germline gives CDR1 DFQATT, CDR2 SNEGSKA (reference sequence). The J segment lost 2 bases and the V segment lost 5 bases, leaving 5 bases of the junction unmatched. The CDR3 has 14 amino acids. CDR3: CSACGTSGPYEQYF. The CDR3 bases are TGCAGTGCTTGTGGGACTAGCGGCCCCTACGAGCAGTACTTC.

This chain connects TRBV5-1 to TRBJ1-2, with D possibly TRBD1 on 6 matching bases. Trimming removed 0 bases from V and 5 bases from J, with 14 bases in between. CDR1 and CDR2 (germline): SGHRS, YFSETQ. The CDR3 runs to 15 residues. CDR3 in DNA: TGCGCCAGCAGCTTGGCCCCAGGGGTGGAGTATGGCTACACCTTC. The encoded protein is CASSLAPGVEYGYTF. The full variable domain, completed using reference TRBV5-1 and TRBJ1-2, is KAGVTQTPRYLIKTRGQQVTLSCSPISGHRSVSWYQQTPGQGLQFLFEYFSETQRNKGNFPGRFSGRQFSNSRSEMNVSTLELGDSALYLCASSLAPGVEYGYTFGSGTRLTVV.

The count of this clone is one. The chain joins TRBV5-1 to TRBJ2-7, with D possibly matching TRBD2 (5 bases). The CDR3 runs to 14 residues. Germline CDR1 reads SGHRS; CDR2 reads YFSETQ. Trimming removed 0 bases at V and 0 bases at J, with 7 bases between. The CDR3 coding sequence is TGCGCCAGCAGCTTGGCAGCGGTCTCCTACGAGCAGTACTTC. Its protein product is CASSLAAVSYEQYF. The full variable domain, completed using reference TRBV5-1 and TRBJ2-7, is KAGVTQTPRYLIKTRGQQVTLSCSPISGHRSVSWYQQTPGQGLQFLFEYFSETQRNKGNFPGRFSGRQFSNSRSEMNVSTLELGDSALYLCASSLAAVSYEQYFGPGTRLTVT.

This clone is a singleton in its sample. A read error may account for a junction end that differs from germline. V usage is TRBV6-5 and J usage is TRBJ2-3; 12 bases align to TRBD2. The germline gives CDR1 MNHEY, CDR2 SVGAGI. This CDR3 spans 16 amino acids. CDR3: CASSNSLAGGADTQYF. The CDR3 nucleotides read TGTGCCAGCAGTAACTCACTAGCGGGGGGAGCGGATACGCAGTATTTT.

The chain has TRBV7-6 and TRBJ1-1, with 9 bases aligning to TRBD1. V shed 1 base, J shed 3 bases, and the junction held 3 bases outside the gene matches. The CDR3 has 15 amino acids. The V gene's germline CDR1 is SGHVS and CDR2 FNYEAQ. The CDR3 region has the DNA TGTGCCAGCAGCTTAGTGGACAGGGGTGACACTGAAGCTTTCTTT. Protein sequence: CASSLVDRGDTEAFF.